The sequence of this T cell receptor (beta chain) was determined in a study of tumor and adjacent non-tumor tissue in lung cancer. Study in general: The cohort had about a dozen adenocarcinoma, a couple of squamous cell and 1 small cell patients. Whole-study results and caveats: Compared with tumor, normal lung showed significantly lower TCR diversity. Top 100 clones took a larger repertoire share in normal lung.

The template was RNA from unsorted bulk tissue. Between August and November 2014, newly diagnosed, chemotherapy-naive lung cancer patients underwent thoracic surgery in China. TCRbeta libraries were built with three rounds of nested PCR, modified from ARM-PCR. TCRdb reanalysed the multiplex PCR reads using MiXCR and keeps one entry per CDR3 protein. The sample has 65,000 to 90,000 distinct CDR3 sequences; about two thirds are singletons. CDR3 length equals 15 residues. Per germline, CDR1 MGHRA and CDR2 YSYEKL. As regards this clonotype: Its matching antigen is unknown. An end of the junction does not agree with germline; a read error may underlie this.

The sequence derives from a woman in her 70s with non-small cell lung cancer. The chain combines TRBV4-1 with TRBJ2-5; a possible D gene is TRBD2 (6 bases). The sequenced sample was lung tumor tissue. Here the CDR3 reads CASSQTWTTQETQYF. The CDR3 DNA follows: TGCGCCAGTAGCCAGACCTGGACTACCCAAGAGACTCAGTACTTC.